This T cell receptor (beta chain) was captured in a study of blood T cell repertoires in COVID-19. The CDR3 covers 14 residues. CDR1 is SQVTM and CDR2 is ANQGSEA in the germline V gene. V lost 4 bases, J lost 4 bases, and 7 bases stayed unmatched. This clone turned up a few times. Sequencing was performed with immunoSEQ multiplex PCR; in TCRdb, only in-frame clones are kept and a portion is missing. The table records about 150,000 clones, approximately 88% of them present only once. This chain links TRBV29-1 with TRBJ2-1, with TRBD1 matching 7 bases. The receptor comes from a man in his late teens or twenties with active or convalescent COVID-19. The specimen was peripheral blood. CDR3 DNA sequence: TGCAGCGTTGGGGTAGGGGGCGGGTACAATGAGCAGTTCTTC. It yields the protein CSVGVGGGYNEQFF.